The clone carrying this T cell receptor (beta chain) showed up just a few times. Its antigen is still unknown. These data originate in a study of CD8+ T cells in alopecia areata. Overall study results and limits: Lesional scalp exceeded normal scalp in clonality, especially in alopecia totalis/universalis. Sharing of TCRs across patients appeared less clear than in mice, possibly for HLA-related reasons.

It was cDNA, reverse transcribed from extracted RNA, that served as the sequencing template. Profiled with immunoSEQ multiplex PCR; TCRdb holds only in-frame clones, not every one. Of over 120,000 clones in the sample, around 50% were seen once. PBMCs were stained for CD3, CD4 and CD8, and CD4+ and CD8+ T cells were sorted. V was pared by 5 bases and J by 5 bases, with 9 bases of the junction left unmatched. Per germline, CDR1 MNHNY and CDR2 SVGAGI (reference sequence). The length of the CDR3 is 16 residues. This chain links TRBV6-6 with TRBJ1-5; 10 nucleotides line up with TRBD1. The source was CD4+ T cells sorted from blood, collected at week 0. This clonotype was obtained from a human donor with alopecia areata. The chain's CDR3 is CASSPIDRGRDQPQHF. CDR3 nucleotide sequence: TGTGCCAGCAGTCCGATCGACAGGGGGCGAGATCAGCCCCAGCATTTT.